This T cell receptor beta chain originates from a study of vaccination and CD4 T cells after COVID-19. The overall study: Nasal swab PCR identified SARS-CoV-2 in the convalescent patients, of whom roughly nine were mild and one severe.

The germline V and J ends were trimmed by 1 base and 2 bases, with 6 bases remaining between them. The CDR3 sequence is 14 residues long. Germline lookup yields CDR1 LNHDA and CDR2 SQIVND (reference sequence). Only a few counts were recorded for this clonotype. What it binds is unknown. The Oncomine TCR Beta short-read assay generated sequence data from the DNA of cultured CD4+ T cells. One entry per CDR3 protein results from TCRdb running MiXCR on the PCR reads. The repertoire includes fewer than 7,500 distinct CDR3 sequences, about 17% of them detected once, and around 21% sits in the top ten. Treatment specified: approximately nine-day PBMC culture with coronavirus spike peptide pools or control peptides (ViraFEST assay).

This TCR was sampled from a human donor who had recovered from COVID-19. What was sequenced was CD4+ T cells from blood, cultured in vitro. The genes are TRBV19 and TRBJ2-4; no clear D. The CDR3 loop reads CASSIGSTKNIQYF. The CDR3 DNA follows: TGTGCCAGTAGTATAGGCTCGACCAAAAACATTCAGTACTTC.